This T cell receptor (beta chain) was recorded in a study of T-cell reconstitution after alpha-beta-depleted transplantation in children. This clonotype came up many times. The TCRbeta library was prepared with unique molecular identifiers. TCRdb ran MiXCR on the PCR reads and lists one entry per CDR3 protein. This sample carries roughly 220,000 distinct CDR3 sequences, more than 10% of them seen once, and the ten largest clones take around 3%. V was clipped by 6 bases and J by 5 bases; unmatched bases: 8. This CDR3 has 15 residues. The origin of this receptor is a human donor who donated a stem cell graft to a child with acute lymphoblastic leukemia. The V gene is TRBV12-3 or TRBV12-4, the J gene TRBJ2-5, with TRBD1 matching over 11 bases. The specimen was PBMCs from the stem cell graft donor, collected from the stem cell graft. In DNA form, the CDR3 reads TGTGCCAGCAGCTCAGGACAGGGGGCATGGGAGACCCAGTACTTC. It yields the protein CASSSGQGAWETQYF.